The 7 T cell receptor beta chains reported below all come from one sample, sequenced in a study of shared T cell receptors in the human thymus. Clones were sequenced by immunoSEQ multiplex PCR, and TCRdb holds only the in-frame ones, with some missing. The data hold about 660,000 clones, with roughly 90% observed a single time. These same data were also listed under a study on human thymus T cells.

The specimen sequenced was thymocytes. The receptors were sampled from a boy in the first two years of life with a congenital heart defect.

The CDR3 DNA is TGTGCCAGCAGTTTCTCCCCCTATGGCTACACCTTC. Protein sequence: CASSFSPYGYTF. The J gene is TRBJ1-2, the V gene TRBV28; D is uncertain. The V end lost 3 bases, the J end lost 4 bases, and 6 bases lay between the germline ends. There are 12 residues in the CDR3. Per germline, CDR1 MDHEN and CDR2 SYDVKM.

The chain couples TRBV10-2 to TRBJ2-2, with 9 bases aligning to TRBD2. Germline CDR1 and CDR2: WSHSY and SAAADI. V was pared by 5 bases and J by 5 bases, with 6 bases of the junction left unmatched. This CDR3 comprises 15 residues. CDR3 loop: CASSLLAGVTGELFF. The CDR3 DNA is TGCGCCAGCAGTCTATTAGCGGGAGTGACCGGGGAGCTGTTTTTT.

The V call is TRBV6-6, the J call TRBJ2-5; 9 bases are shared with TRBD2. The V and J ends lost 2 bases and 2 bases, in that order; junction bases with no gene match: 3. Germline CDR1 is MNHNY and CDR2 is SVGAGI (reference sequence). The CDR3 is 15 amino acids. The CDR3: CASSYRSGGQETQYF. CDR3 DNA sequence: TGTGCCAGCAGTTACCGTAGCGGGGGTCAAGAGACCCAGTACTTC.

The chain couples TRBV6-5 to TRBJ2-2; possibly TRBD1 for D (6 bases). Per germline, CDR1 MNHEY and CDR2 SVGAGI. V was cut by 0 bases and J by 4 bases, with 9 bases left in between. This CDR3 has 15 residues. The CDR3: CASSYSLQGTGELFF. In DNA form, the CDR3 reads TGTGCCAGCAGTTACTCCTTACAGGGCACCGGGGAGCTGTTTTTT.

The chain carries TRBV28 and TRBJ2-3, with TRBD2 matching over 8 bases. The CDR3 loop spans 17 amino acids. The V gene's germline CDR1 is MDHEN and CDR2 SYDVKM. V lost 5 bases, J lost 0 bases, and 10 bases stayed unmatched. CDR3 in DNA: TGTGCCAGCAGTCCCCTATTAGCGGGAACTAGCACAGATACGCAGTATTTT. This codes for CASSPLLAGTSTDTQYF.

The V and J genes are TRBV14 and TRBJ1-6; no firm D call. Per the germline V gene, CDR1 is SGHDN and CDR2 is FVKESK. Trimming removed 4 bases from V and 1 base from J, with 8 bases in between. CDR3 size: 15 residues. The CDR3 bases are TGTGCCAGCAGCCCCCAGGTTTCCTATAATTCACCCCTCCACTTT. The encoded protein is CASSPQVSYNSPLHF.

The chain carries TRBV28 and TRBJ2-7; TRBD2 agrees at 7 bases. CDR1 MDHEN and CDR2 SYDVKM come from the germline V gene. This CDR3 contains 14 residues. The trim removed 9 bases at V and 3 bases at J, leaving 11 bases unmatched. CDR3 residues: CARGRRGSLYEQYF. The CDR3 DNA sequence: TGTGCCAGGGGAAGACGCGGGAGCCTCTACGAGCAGTACTTC.